This T cell receptor (beta chain) was observed in a study of cytomegalovirus exposure and HLA in healthy donors. General study results and limits: HLA alleles were associated with around 17,000 TCR beta sequences in a later analysis at 0.05 false discovery rate. Compared with the approximately 700-donor mean, an Asian-associated ancestry cluster reportedly had fewer N-insertions, according to a later analysis.

Note on this clone: The target antigen is unknown.

Vbeta (60) and Jbeta (13) primers were used in the PCR. Libraries were prepared by immunoSEQ multiplex PCR; TCRdb keeps only in-frame clonotypes and omits some of them. The table includes roughly 150,000 clones, around 75% detected once. The CDR3 spans 16 residues. CDR1 is MGHRA and CDR2 is YSYEKL in the germline V gene. Losses at the gene ends were 1 base for V and 11 bases for J; bases not matched to a gene: 14. The clonotype comes from a man in his late teens or twenties in good health and CMV-seropositive. The specimen sequenced was PBMCs. The chain carries TRBV4-1 and TRBJ2-1; 7 bases align to TRBD1. This CDR3 is CASSQAMGQRERKQFF. Here the CDR3 DNA reads TGCGCCAGCAGCCAAGCAATGGGACAGCGCGAGCGGAAGCAGTTCTTC.